The 11 T cell receptor beta chains presented below share a single source sample, sequenced in a study of cytomegalovirus exposure and HLA in healthy donors (dated 2017 in TCRdb). The library was generated by the immunoSEQ multiplex PCR assay. For the multiplex PCR, a mixture combining 60 forward primers for TCR Vbeta segments and 13 reverse primers for TCR Jbeta segments was used. This is the immuneACCESS table as TCRdb keeps it, with only in-frame sequences that have V and J called. A part of the clones is gone; compared with another copy, unresolved V genes explain less than half, and the rest is unexplained. This sample's table has entries for some 130,000 clones. The leading ten clones occupy approximately 1.6% of the sample. The sequenced material came from PBMCs. The receptors shown here come from a man younger than 35 in good health and CMV-seronegative.

The CDR3 nucleotides read TGCGCCAGCAGCCAAGACCCTACCAGGGCGGCGCCGCGGACCTTC. This translates into CASSQDPTRAAPRTF. J is TRBJ1-2 and V is TRBV4-1; D is perhaps TRBD1 (5 bases). Germline V gene data show CDR1 as MGHRA and CDR2 as YSYEKL. The CDR3 is made up of 15 amino acids. The ends were cut back, 0 bases at V and 14 bases at J, with 22 bases in the middle.

The V gene is TRBV9, the J gene TRBJ2-1; no clear D. CDR3 length equals 16 residues. From germline, CDR1 is SGDLS and CDR2 YYNGEE. Trimming cost V 0 bases and J 0 bases, with 10 bases left between them. The CDR3 sequence: CASSVAIWSSYNEQFF. The CDR3 region has the DNA TGTGCCAGCAGCGTAGCTATCTGGAGCTCCTACAATGAGCAGTTCTTC. The full variable domain, its missing parts supplied by reference TRBV9 and TRBJ2-1, is DSGVTQTPKHLITATGQRVTLRCSPRSGDLSVYWYQQSLDQGLQFLIQYYNGEERAKGNILERFSAQQFPDLHSELNLSSLELGDSALYFCASSVAIWSSYNEQFFGPGTRLTVL.

The rearrangement uses TRBV7-7 and TRBJ2-5, with 7 bases that match TRBD1. The V gene's germline CDR1 is SSHAT and CDR2 FNYEAQ (reference sequence). This CDR3 has 13 amino acids. The V gene end was trimmed by 5 bases and the J gene end by 3 bases; junction bases not matched to a gene: 3. The CDR3 is CASSADREETQYF. The DNA for the CDR3 is TGTGCCAGCAGCGCTGACAGGGAAGAGACCCAGTACTTC. Full variable domain (remainder filled in from reference TRBV7-7 and TRBJ2-5): GAGVSQSPRYKVTKRGQDVTLRCDPISSHATLYWYQQALGQGPEFLTYFNYEAQPDKSGLPSDRFSAERPEGSISTLTIQRTEQRDSAMYRCASSADREETQYFGPGTRLLVL.

The chain uses TRBV27 and TRBJ1-1; possibly TRBD1 for D (5 bases). In germline, CDR1 is MNHEY, CDR2 SMNVEV (reference sequence). The CDR3 has 15 amino acids. V lost 0 bases and J lost 0, with 8 bases in between. DNA of the CDR3: TGTGCCAGCAGTTTATCGAGACAGCTGAACACTGAAGCTTTCTTT. Translated, it gives CASSLSRQLNTEAFF.

J is TRBJ2-7 and V is TRBV27; TRBD1 matches at 8 bases. The ends lost 10 bases at V and 6 bases at J; junction bases unmatched: 14. CDR3 length: 14 residues. Germline assignment: CDR1 MNHEY and CDR2 SMNVEV (reference sequence). This chain's CDR3 is CANERTGTVCEQYF. Here the CDR3 DNA reads TGTGCCAACGAGCGGACAGGGACGGTGTGCGAGCAGTACTTC.

The chain uses TRBV7-9 and TRBJ2-1; the D gene is possibly TRBD2 (5 bases). Trimming stripped 4 bases from V and 0 bases from J, with 10 bases between. Germline V CDR1 and CDR2: SEHNR, FQNEAQ (reference sequence). The CDR3 sequence is 15 residues long. CDR3: CASSSRGSSYNEQFF. The CDR3 coding sequence is TGTGCCAGCAGCTCTCGTGGGAGCTCCTACAATGAGCAGTTCTTC.

This chain joins TRBV7-2 and TRBJ2-3; no clear D. The CDR3 is 13 amino acids. Trimming took off 6 bases at V and 10 bases at J, with 17 bases between the two ends. Looked up from germline, CDR1 is SGHTA and CDR2 is FQGNSA. In nucleotides, the CDR3 is TGTGCCAGCAGTACCATCACCACACCCCCGCAGTATTTT. Its translation: CASSTITTPPQYF. Full variable domain (remainder filled in from reference TRBV7-2 and TRBJ2-3): GAGVSQSPSNKVTEKGKDVELRCDPISGHTALYWYRQSLGQGLEFLIYFQGNSAPDKSGLPSDRFSAERTGGSVSTLTIQRTQQEDSAVYLCASSTITTPPQYFGPGTRLTVL.

This chain links TRBV19 with TRBJ1-2, with 10 bases that match TRBD1. Germline V gene lookup returns CDR1 LNHDA and CDR2 SQIVND (reference sequence). The CDR3 is made up of 14 amino acids. V lost 6 bases, J lost 6 bases, and 7 bases stayed unmatched. The CDR3 bases are TGTGCCAGTAGGGGCCGGGACAGGGGAGATGGCTACACCTTC. It translates to CASRGRDRGDGYTF.

The chain carries TRBV6-1 and TRBJ2-7; weak D call: TRBD1 (5 bases). Trimming took 5 bases from V and 8 from J, leaving 7 bases between them. The CDR3 totals 10 residues. From germline, CDR1 is MNHNS and CDR2 SASEGT. The CDR3 region has the DNA TGTGCCAGCAGTCTGGGGCAGCAGTACTTC. Encoded protein: CASSLGQQYF.

This chain joins TRBV7-9 and TRBJ2-1; 11 bases line up with TRBD2. Germline CDR1 reads SEHNR; CDR2 reads FQNEAQ (reference sequence). V was pared by 1 base and J by 6 bases, with 5 bases of the junction left unmatched. The CDR3 extends over 16 amino acids. The DNA for the CDR3 is TGTGCCAGCAGCTTAGGGTCAGGGACTAGCGGCAATGAGCAGTTCTTC. As protein: CASSLGSGTSGNEQFF.

The J gene is TRBJ2-1, the V gene TRBV29-1; TRBD2 agrees at 12 bases. The CDR3 is made up of 18 amino acids. J lost 9 bases, V lost 6 bases, and 21 bases had no gene match. Looked up from germline, CDR1 is SQVTM and CDR2 is ANQGSEA. CDR3 sequence (DNA): TGCAGCGTCGGAGGAGGACTAGCGGGGACGGGGCCCTTGGGTGAGCAGTTCTTC. Translated, it gives CSVGGGLAGTGPLGEQFF.